This T cell receptor beta chain comes out of a study of memory CD4+ T cells and cytomegalovirus serostatus. This clone was observed a handful of times. CDR1 and CDR2 from the germline V gene are SQVTM and ANQGSEA. The CDR3 runs 13 residues. V shed 5 bases and J shed 0 bases, with 8 bases lying between them. Single viable CD3+CD4+CD8-CD45RO+ cells were sorted as the memory CD4+ T cells. The data were produced by immunoSEQ multiplex PCR, yet TCRdb's version contains in-frame clones alone and is incomplete. The sample holds about 45,000 clones; 76% are singletons and the top ten take roughly 2%. The sequenced sample consisted of memory CD4+ T cells from blood. The origin of this receptor is an adult in good health and CMV-seronegative. The V gene is TRBV29-1, the J gene TRBJ1-5; D is ambiguous. CDR3 sequence reads: CSVLENSNQPQHF. The DNA for the CDR3 is TGCAGCGTTCTGGAAAATAGCAATCAGCCCCAGCATTTT.